This record concerns one T cell receptor (beta chain) sequence. The target antigen is unknown. The source of the sample is a study of T cell responses to AZD1222 COVID-19 vaccine. This table comes from immunoSEQ multiplex PCR, and its TCRdb copy is limited to in-frame clones, with some not included. The profile shows approximately 110,000 clones, about 95% of them singletons. Study observations and caveats: After the peak T cell response, and only then, were repertoires sampled.

Deletions cut 1 base from V and 4 bases from J, with 7 bases between. Germline values: CDR1 LGHNA, CDR2 YSLEER. The CDR3 totals 13 residues. V usage is TRBV4-3 and J usage is TRBJ1-1, with unresolved D. The clonotype was recovered from an adult in good health. The sample in question was peripheral blood, obtained on day 0 of AZD1222 vaccination. The CDR3 region has the DNA TGCGCCAGCAGCCAAGGGACTGGCACTGAAGCTTTCTTT. The encoded protein is CASSQGTGTEAFF.